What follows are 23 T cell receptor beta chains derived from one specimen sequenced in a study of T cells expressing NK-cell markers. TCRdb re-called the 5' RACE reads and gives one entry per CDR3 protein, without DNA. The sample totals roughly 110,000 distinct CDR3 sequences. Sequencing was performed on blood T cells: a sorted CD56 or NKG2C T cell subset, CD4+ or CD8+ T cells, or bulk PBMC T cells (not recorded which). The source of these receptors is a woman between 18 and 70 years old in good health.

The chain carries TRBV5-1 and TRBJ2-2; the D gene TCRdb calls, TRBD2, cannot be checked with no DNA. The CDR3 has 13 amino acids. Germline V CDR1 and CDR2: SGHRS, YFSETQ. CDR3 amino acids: CASGLAGIGELFF.

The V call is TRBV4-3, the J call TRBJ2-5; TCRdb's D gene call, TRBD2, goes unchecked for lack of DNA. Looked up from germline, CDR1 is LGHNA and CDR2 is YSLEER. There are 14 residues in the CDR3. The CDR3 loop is CASSQTSGEETQYF.

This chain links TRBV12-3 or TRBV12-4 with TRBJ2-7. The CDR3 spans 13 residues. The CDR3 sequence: CASSLIWGNEQYF.

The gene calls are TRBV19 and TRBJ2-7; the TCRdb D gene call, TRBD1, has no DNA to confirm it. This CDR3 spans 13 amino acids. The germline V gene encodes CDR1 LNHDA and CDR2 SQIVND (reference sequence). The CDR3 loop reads CASSDRGLGEQYF. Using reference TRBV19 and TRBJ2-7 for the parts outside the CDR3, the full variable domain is DGGITQSPKYLFRKEGQNVTLSCEQNLNHDAMYWYRQDPGQGLRLIYYSQIVNDFQKGDIAEGYSVSREKKESFPLTVTSAQKNPTAFYLCASSDRGLGEQYFGPGTRLTVT.

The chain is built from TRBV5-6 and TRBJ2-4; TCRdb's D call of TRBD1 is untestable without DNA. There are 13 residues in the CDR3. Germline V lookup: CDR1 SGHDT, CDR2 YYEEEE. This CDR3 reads CASSLAPGDIQYF.

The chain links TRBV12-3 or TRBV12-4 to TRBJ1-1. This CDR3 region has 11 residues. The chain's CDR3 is CASSLTTEAFF.

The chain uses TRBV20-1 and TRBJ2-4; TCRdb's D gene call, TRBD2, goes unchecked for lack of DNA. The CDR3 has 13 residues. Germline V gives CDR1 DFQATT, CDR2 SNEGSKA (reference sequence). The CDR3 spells CSARELAGGIQYF.

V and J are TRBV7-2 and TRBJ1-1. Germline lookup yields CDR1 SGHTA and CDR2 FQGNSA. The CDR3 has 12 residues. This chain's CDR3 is CASSPTSTEAFF.

CDR3 sequence: CASSYRAGESYNEQFF. This chain links TRBV6-2 or TRBV6-3 with TRBJ2-1; TCRdb reports TRBD2, a call that lacks DNA to check it against. The CDR3 length is 16 residues. In germline, CDR1 is MNHEY, CDR2 SVGEGT.

CDR3 in amino acids: CASRSLAGMIGETQYF. The chain couples TRBV6-1 to TRBJ2-5; TCRdb's D call of TRBD2 is untestable without DNA. Germline loops: CDR1 MNHNS, CDR2 SASEGT. This CDR3 is built from 16 residues.

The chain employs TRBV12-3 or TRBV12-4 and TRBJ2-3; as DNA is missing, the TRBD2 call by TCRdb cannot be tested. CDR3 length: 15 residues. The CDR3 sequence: CASSGLAGPTDTQYF.

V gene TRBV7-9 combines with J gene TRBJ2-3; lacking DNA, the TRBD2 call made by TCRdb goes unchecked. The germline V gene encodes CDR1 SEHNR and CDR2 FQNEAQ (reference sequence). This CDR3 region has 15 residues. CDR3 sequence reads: CASSRGAGLTDTQYF.

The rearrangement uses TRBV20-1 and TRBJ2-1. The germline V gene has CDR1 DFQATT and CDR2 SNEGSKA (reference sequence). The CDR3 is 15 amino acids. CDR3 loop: CSARDLASGYNEQFF.

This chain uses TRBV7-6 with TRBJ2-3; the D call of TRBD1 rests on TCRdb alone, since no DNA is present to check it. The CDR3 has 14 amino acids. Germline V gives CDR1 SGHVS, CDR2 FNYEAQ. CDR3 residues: CASSPQGETDTQYF.

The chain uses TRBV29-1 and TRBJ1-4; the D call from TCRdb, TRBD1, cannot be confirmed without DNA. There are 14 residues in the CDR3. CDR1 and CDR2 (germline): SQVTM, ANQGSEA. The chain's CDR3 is CSAGPGQGYEKLFF.

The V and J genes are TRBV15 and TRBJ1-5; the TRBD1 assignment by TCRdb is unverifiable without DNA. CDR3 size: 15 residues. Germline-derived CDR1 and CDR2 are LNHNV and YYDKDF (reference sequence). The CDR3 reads CATSHLGGGNQPQHF.

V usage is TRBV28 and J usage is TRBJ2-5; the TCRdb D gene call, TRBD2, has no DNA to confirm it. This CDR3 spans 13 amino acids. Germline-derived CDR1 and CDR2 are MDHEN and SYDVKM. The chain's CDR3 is CASSPRGMETQYF.

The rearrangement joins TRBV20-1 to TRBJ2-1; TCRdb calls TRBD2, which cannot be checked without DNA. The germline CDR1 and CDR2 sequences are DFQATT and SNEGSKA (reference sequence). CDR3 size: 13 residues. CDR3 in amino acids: CSARRGGYNEQFF.

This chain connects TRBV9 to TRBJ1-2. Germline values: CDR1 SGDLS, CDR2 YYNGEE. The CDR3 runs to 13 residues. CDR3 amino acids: CASSPTDNYGYTF.

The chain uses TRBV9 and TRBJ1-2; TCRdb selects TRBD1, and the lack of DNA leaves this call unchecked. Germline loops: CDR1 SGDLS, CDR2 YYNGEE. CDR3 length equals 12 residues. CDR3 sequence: CASSPGMEGYTF.

CDR3 sequence reads: CAISYPGQGATEAFF. This chain links TRBV10-3 with TRBJ1-1; as DNA is missing, the TRBD1 call by TCRdb cannot be tested. The CDR3 runs to 15 residues. Germline CDR1 ENHRY, CDR2 SYGVKD.

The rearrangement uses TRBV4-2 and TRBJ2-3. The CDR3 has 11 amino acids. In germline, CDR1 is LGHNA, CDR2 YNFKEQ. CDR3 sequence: CASSQGDTQYF.

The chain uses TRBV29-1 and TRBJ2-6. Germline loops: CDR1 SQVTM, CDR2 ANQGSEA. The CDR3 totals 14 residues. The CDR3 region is CSVVGGSGANVLTF.